The source of this T cell receptor beta chain is a study of T-cell reconstitution after alpha-beta-depleted transplantation in children. Preparation of the TCRbeta library was carried out with unique molecular identifiers. A single record per CDR3 protein comes from TCRdb applying MiXCR to the PCR reads. Of under 850,000 distinct CDR3 sequences in the sample, roughly 13% were seen once. This clonotype was seen a handful of times. Its antigen is as yet unknown. Trimming took 4 bases from V and 4 from J; bases not matched to a gene: 3. Looked up from germline, CDR1 is DFQATT and CDR2 is SNEGSKA (reference sequence). CDR3 length: 15 residues. Study-level points and caveats: Reportedly, only several hundred clones from non-depleted graft cells drove alpha-beta T-cell counts at about two months. Newly produced T cells mostly provided counts and TCRbeta diversity after one year, as hyperexpanded clones declined.

The starting material was PBMCs, obtained before TCRalphabeta/CD19-depleted stem cell transplant. The TCR comes from a girl between 2 and 10 years old with congenital amegakaryocytic thrombocytopenia, due to receive a stem cell transplant. The J gene is TRBJ2-3, the V gene TRBV20-1; 15 bases fit TRBD2. CDR3 in DNA: TGCAGTGCTACGGGACTAGCGGGAGGTTCAGATACGCAGTATTTT. Translated, it gives CSATGLAGGSDTQYF.